Following are 4 T cell receptor beta chains from one sample sequenced in a study of siplizumab effects on memory and regulatory T cells. Profiled with immunoSEQ multiplex PCR; TCRdb holds only in-frame clones, not every one. The data hold around 100,000 clones, with 75% to 95% observed a single time. What was sequenced was CD4+ T cells sorted from blood. These TCRs come from a human donor in good health.

The V gene is TRBV25-1, the J gene TRBJ2-7, with D possibly matching TRBD1 (7 bases). The germline gives CDR1 MGHDK, CDR2 SYGVNS. Trimming cost V 1 base and J 3 bases, with 16 bases left between them. This CDR3 region has 16 residues. In DNA form, the CDR3 reads TGTGCCAGCAGTGAATCGGTCCCAGGGGGAGGCTACGAGCAGTACTTC. Residues: CASSESVPGGGYEQYF.

This chain links TRBV2 with TRBJ1-2; TRBD1 agrees at 9 bases. This CDR3 region has 14 residues. Germline assignment: CDR1 SNHLY and CDR2 FYNNEI. J lost 2 bases, V lost 6 bases, and 4 bases had no gene match. The CDR3 protein is CASSQQGANYGYTF. In DNA, the CDR3 is TGTGCCAGCAGCCAACAGGGGGCGAACTATGGCTACACCTTC.

The chain uses TRBV5-4 and TRBJ1-4; D is unclear. V shed 0 bases and J shed 8 bases, with 8 bases lying between them. Germline CDR1 and CDR2: SGHNT and YYREEE (reference sequence). The CDR3 spans 13 residues. The CDR3 loop is CASSLGVGEKLFF. The DNA of the CDR3 is TGTGCCAGCAGCTTGGGGGTGGGGGAAAAACTGTTTTTT.

The rearrangement links TRBV18 to TRBJ2-3, with unresolved D. Germline loops: CDR1 KGHSH, CDR2 LQKENI. V lost 3 bases, J lost 2 bases, and 9 bases lay in between. The CDR3 length is 14 residues. CDR3 nucleotide sequence: TGTGCCAGCTCACCTCCGTTAACCACAGATACGCAGTATTTT. Translated, it gives CASSPPLTTDTQYF.